The 28 T cell receptor beta chains given below trace back to one sample, sequenced in a study of STAT5B mutations in CD4+ large granular lymphocyte leukemia (dated by TCRdb to the early 2020s). Library generation was performed with the immunoSEQ multiplex PCR assay. TCRdb mirrors the immuneACCESS table, restricted to in-frame sequences. Some clones are absent from its copies; in checked studies, under half trace to an unresolved V gene, and the reason for the others is unknown. The sample table records tens of thousands of clones; just under 75% of these occur just once. The biggest ten clones account for approximately 1% of the sample. The sample taken for sequencing was CD4+ T cells from blood buffy coats. The source of these receptors is a human donor in good health.

This clone was seen more than once but under ten times. The J gene is TRBJ2-1, the V gene TRBV27; D is unclear. This CDR3 is 14 amino acids long. In germline, CDR1 is MNHEY, CDR2 SMNVEV (reference sequence). The V and J ends lost 2 bases and 8 bases respectively, with 13 bases between them. The CDR3 nucleotides are TGTGCCAGCAGTTTAGGTTACTCTTCGGATGAGCAGTTCTTC. Encoded protein: CASSLGYSSDEQFF.

This clone was found a few times. The chain combines TRBV19 with TRBJ1-1; D gene ambiguous. There are 13 residues in the CDR3. Trimming pared 6 bases from V and 3 bases from J, leaving 11 bases between. Germline-derived CDR1 and CDR2 are LNHDA and SQIVND (reference sequence). CDR3 sequence reads: CASRNYAYTEAFF. DNA for the CDR3: TGTGCCAGTAGAAACTACGCCTACACTGAAGCTTTCTTT. Together with reference TRBV19 and TRBJ1-1, the CDR3 gives the full variable domain: DGGITQSPKYLFRKEGQNVTLSCEQNLNHDAMYWYRQDPGQGLRLIYYSQIVNDFQKGDIAEGYSVSREKKESFPLTVTSAQKNPTAFYLCASRNYAYTEAFFGQGTRLTVV.

The chain has TRBV29-1 and TRBJ2-7; D tentatively reads TRBD1 or TRBD2 (5 bases each). The length of the CDR3 is 11 residues. Per the germline V gene, CDR1 is SQVTM and CDR2 is ANQGSEA. Trimming left V 4 bases short and J 6 bases short, with 10 bases between. CDR3 in amino acids: CSVAAGTEQYF. The CDR3 DNA sequence: TGCAGCGTTGCGGCAGGGACCGAGCAGTACTTC.

The rearrangement links TRBV11-2 to TRBJ2-3; 7 nucleotides agree with TRBD2. The CDR3 consists of 14 residues. J lost 8 bases, V lost 8 bases, and 13 bases had no gene match. Germline V gene sequence: CDR1 SGHAT, CDR2 FQNNGV. The CDR3 here is CASEPSGDLGTQYF. The DNA for the CDR3 is TGTGCCAGCGAACCTAGCGGTGACCTTGGTACGCAGTATTTT.

The V gene is TRBV27, the J gene TRBJ2-1; possible D gene TRBD1, 5 bases. V lost 5 bases, J lost 5 bases, and 7 bases lay in between. The germline V gene has CDR1 MNHEY and CDR2 SMNVEV (reference sequence). This CDR3 is built from 12 residues. The CDR3, as DNA: TGTGCCAGCAGTGAGACAGACAATGAGCAGTTCTTC. This codes for CASSETDNEQFF.

The rearrangement links TRBV6-5 to TRBJ1-6; no definite D call. Trimming removed 3 bases at V and 0 bases at J, with 9 bases between. From germline, CDR1 is MNHEY and CDR2 SVGAGI. The CDR3 runs 16 residues. CDR3 nucleotide sequence: TGTGCCAGCAGTTATCGCGGGTACTCCTATAATTCACCCCTCCACTTT. Translating it yields CASSYRGYSYNSPLHF.

V and J are TRBV7-9 and TRBJ1-1; D remains unclear. V lost 5 bases and J lost 1, with 11 bases in between. The CDR3 loop spans 14 amino acids. The V gene's germline CDR1 is SEHNR and CDR2 FQNEAQ (reference sequence). The CDR3 sequence is CASSRYSGNTEAFF. CDR3 bases: TGTGCCAGCAGCCGCTATTCGGGGAACACTGAAGCTTTCTTT.

The chain employs TRBV19 and TRBJ1-5; the match to TRBD1 covers 10 bases. Germline V lookup: CDR1 LNHDA, CDR2 SQIVND (reference sequence). V lost 6 bases to trimming and J lost 5 bases; unmatched junction nucleotides: 7. The CDR3 loop spans 15 amino acids. The CDR3 nucleotides are TGTGCCAGTAGCCGTTGGACAGGGGGGGATCAGCCCCAGCATTTT. It specifies CASSRWTGGDQPQHF.

The chain combines TRBV30 with TRBJ1-6, with TRBD1 as a possible D gene (5 bases). This CDR3 region has 14 residues. Germline CDR1 and CDR2: GTSNPN and SVGIG (reference sequence). The V gene lost 3 bases and the J gene lost 4 bases, with 10 bases spanning the gap. The CDR3: CAWRTAYYNSPLHF. The CDR3 DNA is TGTGCCTGGAGGACAGCATATTATAATTCACCCCTCCACTTT.

The chain carries TRBV5-6 and TRBJ1-2, with D maybe TRBD1 (5 bases). Germline CDR1 is SGHDT and CDR2 is YYEEEE. The length of the CDR3 is 15 residues. V lost 4 bases and J lost 2, with 15 bases in between. The CDR3 here is CASSPLDKKNYGYTF. The CDR3 nucleotides read TGTGCCAGCAGCCCACTGGACAAGAAGAACTATGGCTACACCTTC.

Here the CDR3 DNA reads TGTGCCAGCAGCTTAGAAGGAACGCAAAAACTGTTTTTT. It yields the protein CASSLEGTQKLFF. V usage is TRBV7-9 and J usage is TRBJ1-4; D not resolved. Trimming left V 1 base short and J 9 bases short, with 9 bases between. The CDR3 loop spans 13 amino acids. Per germline, CDR1 SEHNR and CDR2 FQNEAQ (reference sequence).

The chain couples TRBV2 to TRBJ1-5; D is uncertain. The V gene's germline CDR1 is SNHLY and CDR2 FYNNEI. This CDR3 region has 13 residues. V was pared by 5 bases and J by 1 base, with 6 bases between. The CDR3 spells CASSSESNQPQHF. DNA for the CDR3: TGTGCCAGCAGTTCCGAGAGCAATCAGCCCCAGCATTTT.

This sequence joins TRBV4-3 and TRBJ1-4, with a possible D match to TRBD1 (5 bases). Between the trimmed V and J ends, which lost 0 bases and 7 bases, there was a span of 12 bases. Germline V gene lookup returns CDR1 LGHNA and CDR2 YSLEER. The length of the CDR3 is 15 residues. The CDR3 DNA is TGCGCCAGCAGCCAAGAATTGGGGCGGATTGAAAAACTGTTTTTT. This sequence encodes CASSQELGRIEKLFF.

The CDR3 spells CASSKGLAGIPYEQYF. The CDR3 DNA sequence: TGTGCCAGCAGCAAAGGACTAGCGGGGATACCCTACGAGCAGTACTTC. The V and J genes are TRBV7-8 and TRBJ2-7; TRBD2 matches at 12 bases. The junction had 7 bases not matched to a gene; V was cut back by 5 bases and J by 2 bases. The CDR3 sequence is 16 residues long. CDR1 and CDR2 from the germline V gene are SGHVS and FQNEAQ.

The sample holds a few counts of this clone. The chain couples TRBV10-3 to TRBJ2-7; no definite D call. The CDR3 runs to 12 residues. The germline gives CDR1 ENHRY, CDR2 SYGVKD. Trimming removed 0 bases from V and 4 bases from J, with 4 bases in between. The CDR3 nucleotides are TGTGCCATCAGTGAGTCTCCATACGAGCAGTACTTC. Amino acid sequence: CAISESPYEQYF.

The table lists this clone with a few counts. This chain connects TRBV19 to TRBJ1-1; maybe TRBD1 (5 bases). The CDR3 consists of 13 residues. Germline V gives CDR1 LNHDA, CDR2 SQIVND (reference sequence). V dropped 4 bases and J dropped 0 bases, with 6 bases sitting between them. CDR3 in amino acids: CASSTTVNTEAFF. The CDR3 DNA sequence: TGTGCCAGTAGTACGACAGTGAACACTGAAGCTTTCTTT.

V and J are TRBV14 and TRBJ2-5; 10 positions match TRBD1. This CDR3 has 17 amino acids. Germline assignment: CDR1 SGHDN and CDR2 FVKESK. J gave up 6 bases and V 0 bases, and 10 bases lay outside the gene matches. CDR3 sequence reads: CASSQEDRTGGRKTQYF. The CDR3 DNA is TGTGCCAGCAGCCAAGAAGATCGGACAGGGGGAAGAAAGACCCAGTACTTC.

The chain combines TRBV6-5 with TRBJ2-3; 11 bases fit TRBD2. Germline V gives CDR1 MNHEY, CDR2 SVGAGI. Losses at the gene ends were 6 bases for V and 4 bases for J; bases not matched to a gene: 6. The CDR3 runs 15 residues. The CDR3 loop is CASRVAGGPSDTQYF. The CDR3 DNA is TGTGCCAGCAGGGTAGCGGGAGGGCCATCAGATACGCAGTATTTT.

The rearrangement joins TRBV11-2 to TRBJ1-2; TRBD1 aligns across 7 bases. Germline V lookup: CDR1 SGHAT, CDR2 FQNNGV. J gave up 12 bases and V 5 bases, and 21 bases lay outside the gene matches. This CDR3 comprises 16 residues. This chain's CDR3 is CASSQTRTGAGVANTF. For the CDR3, the DNA is TGTGCCAGCAGCCAAACAAGAACAGGGGCCGGCGTGGCAAACACCTTC. Complete variable domain (other parts from reference TRBV11-2 and TRBJ1-2): EAGVAQSPRYKIIEKRQSVAFWCNPISGHATLYWYQQILGQGPKLLIQFQNNGVVDDSQLPKDRFSAERLKGVDSTLKIQPAKLEDSAVYLCASSQTRTGAGVANTFGSGTRLTVV.

This chain links TRBV13 with TRBJ1-2, with 12 bases lining up with TRBD1. CDR1 and CDR2 from the germline V gene are PRHDT and FYEKMQ (reference sequence). This CDR3 has 15 residues. The trim removed 5 bases at V and 7 bases at J, leaving 8 bases unmatched. The CDR3 region has the DNA TGTGCCAGCAGCCGCCGGGACAGGGGGCAGGTTGGCTACACCTTC. It yields the protein CASSRRDRGQVGYTF.

The CDR3 sequence: CATSRVPQYNYGYTF. The CDR3 DNA reads TGTGCCACCAGCAGAGTACCCCAGTATAACTATGGCTACACCTTC. This chain connects TRBV15 to TRBJ1-2; no clear D gene. CDR3 size: 15 residues. Trimming shortened V by 1 base and J by 1 base, and 10 bases separated the two germline ends. Germline-derived CDR1 and CDR2 are LNHNV and YYDKDF (reference sequence).

The chain carries TRBV5-6 and TRBJ2-3; D possibly corresponds to TRBD2 (6 bases). V was shortened by 3 bases and J by 2 bases, with 10 bases between the two germline ends. CDR1 is SGHDT, CDR2 YYEEEE, per germline. The CDR3 is 14 amino acids. In DNA form, the CDR3 reads TGTGCCAGCAGCTCGGGACTTCACACAGATACGCAGTATTTT. It specifies CASSSGLHTDTQYF.

The chain employs TRBV6-5 and TRBJ1-2, with a possible D match to TRBD1 (5 bases). The germline gives CDR1 MNHEY, CDR2 SVGAGI. CDR3 length: 13 residues. Trimming took 5 bases from V and 6 from J, leaving 13 bases between them. The CDR3 is CASSRGREDGYTF. The CDR3 DNA sequence: TGTGCCAGCAGTCGTGGCAGGGAGGATGGCTACACCTTC.

This clone was observed a few times. This sequence joins TRBV6-1 and TRBJ1-2, with 8 nucleotides matching TRBD1. Germline values: CDR1 MNHNS, CDR2 SASEGT. V shed 8 bases, J shed 5 bases, and the junction held 7 bases outside the gene matches. The CDR3 is 13 amino acids. The CDR3 loop is CASGGRTGYGYTF. The CDR3 coding sequence is TGTGCCAGCGGCGGACGGACAGGGTATGGCTACACCTTC.

The sample holds one count of this clone. The V gene is TRBV19, the J gene TRBJ2-2; TRBD1 matches 9 bases. J was trimmed by 6 bases and V by 6 bases; bases with no gene match: 8. CDR3 length equals 15 residues. CDR1 and CDR2 (germline): LNHDA, SQIVND (reference sequence). The DNA for the CDR3 is TGTGCCAGTAGGTTAACAGGGGGCTCTTCCGGGGAGCTGTTTTTT. Translation: CASRLTGGSSGELFF.

The CDR3 DNA reads as TGTGCCAGCACCACTTTGGGACAGGGAAAATACTCTGGGGCCAACGTCCTGACTTTC. Translation: CASTTLGQGKYSGANVLTF. This chain links TRBV28 with TRBJ2-6; TRBD1 aligns across 9 bases. Unmatched junction bases numbered 13, after V lost 7 bases and J lost 0 bases. CDR1 MDHEN and CDR2 SYDVKM come from the germline V gene. CDR3 length: 19 amino acids.

This chain joins TRBV5-1 and TRBJ1-2; D might be TRBD1 (6 bases). Germline V CDR1 and CDR2: SGHRS, YFSETQ. The CDR3 loop spans 13 amino acids. With 6 bases removed from V and 3 bases from J, the gap between germline ends came to 12 bases. The CDR3 DNA sequence: TGCGCCAGCAACCAAGGGGGGGACTATGGCTACACCTTC. This sequence encodes CASNQGGDYGYTF. The full variable domain, rest sourced from reference TRBV5-1 and TRBJ1-2, is KAGVTQTPRYLIKTRGQQVTLSCSPISGHRSVSWYQQTPGQGLQFLFEYFSETQRNKGNFPGRFSGRQFSNSRSEMNVSTLELGDSALYLCASNQGGDYGYTFGSGTRLTVV.

The rearrangement uses TRBV19 and TRBJ2-7, with D hard to call. Germline CDR1 reads LNHDA; CDR2 reads SQIVND (reference sequence). Trimming shortened V by 1 base and J by 6 bases, and 13 bases separated the two germline ends. The CDR3 consists of 14 residues. CDR3 amino acids: CASSIGAQTTEQYF. The CDR3 coding sequence is TGTGCCAGTAGTATAGGGGCCCAGACCACCGAGCAGTACTTC.